This TCR beta chain was found in a study of T cell responses to AZD1222 COVID-19 vaccine. CDR3 length: 19 amino acids. Second-dose schedules of about 4 or about 12 weeks were combined. A word on this clone: Its antigen is currently unknown.

Study outcomes and limitations: The donors showed a predominance of white British ancestry and of females, with possible underestimation of clonal diversity.

Sequenced by immunoSEQ multiplex PCR; TCRdb stores in-frame clones only, minus some. In the table there are 95,000 or so clones, about 89% of which are singletons. The receptor was isolated from an adult who received the AZD1222 COVID-19 vaccine. The source was peripheral blood, collected 28 days after the second AZD1222 dose. This chain joins TRBV12-1 and TRBJ2-3. TRBV12-1 is designated a pseudogene. The CDR3 bases are TGTGCCAGCAGCTTAGCCGGGACGAGGGCGGAACACAGCACAGATACGCAGTATTTT. Translation gives CASSLAGTRAEHSTDTQYF.